This TCR beta chain was recorded in a study of T cells in localized non-small cell lung cancer. Whole-study findings and limits: Median roughly 57 top-100 tumor clones were shared with paired adjacent lung. Uninvolved adjacent lung, not tumor, had the highest T cell clonality. Only one tumor region was sequenced, so heterogeneity remains possible. Longer overall survival was seen with higher T cell density measured in blood.

Sequencing used immunoSEQ multiplex PCR; TCRdb keeps in-frame clones, though not all of them. The sample lists about 53,000 clones, approximately 80% occurring once. A word on this clone: Its target is not known.

Trimming left V 4 bases short and J 1 base short, with 14 bases between. The germline V gene encodes CDR1 SNHLY and CDR2 FYNNEI. The CDR3 is 15 residues long. This rearrangement joins TRBV2 to TRBJ2-7, with D unclear. Specimen: peripheral blood mononuclear cells, collected before any cancer treatment. This clonotype was obtained from a man aged 35 to 69 with stage III lung adenocarcinoma. CDR3 sequence: CASSVTLPGSYEQYF. The CDR3 region has the DNA TGTGCCAGCAGTGTAACTTTGCCGGGTTCCTACGAGCAGTACTTC.